The entry below describes one TCR beta chain. This specimen comes from a study of blood T cell repertoires in COVID-19. Clones were sequenced by immunoSEQ multiplex PCR, and TCRdb holds only the in-frame ones, with some missing. The repertoire holds around 130,000 clones, with 84% as singletons. Sequencing was done on a sample of peripheral blood. The TCR sequence derives from a man aged 55 to 70 with acute or convalescent COVID-19.

CDR3 in DNA: TGCGCCAGCAGTGACAGCGCCGGGACAGTGAACACTGAAGCTTTCTTT. It codes for CASSDSAGTVNTEAFF. The rearrangement joins TRBV10-2 to TRBJ1-1, with 7 bases fitting TRBD1. CDR3 length: 16 amino acids. Trimming at V came to 3 bases and at J to 0 bases, leaving 7 bases not matched to a gene. Germline V gene data show CDR1 as WSHSY and CDR2 as SAAADI.